The rows below give T cell receptor beta chains drawn from one sample of a study of cytomegalovirus exposure and HLA in healthy donors. Measured with immunoSEQ multiplex PCR; TCRdb has only the in-frame clones, and not every one. Among 150,000 to 200,000 clones listed, roughly 80% were seen once. The source material was PBMCs. The receptor set was obtained from a young man in good health and CMV-seropositive. Both conserved end residues are part of each CDR3. The D gene is left open where the match is weak. Size is stated for part of the rows, as once, few or many counts, or as a class when the clone is expanded.

v_gene: TRBV5-6
j_gene: TRBJ2-7
abundance: -
d_gene: TRBD1
CDR3aa: CASSLGQGAYEQYF
CDR3nt: TGTGCCAGCAGCTTGGGTCAGGGGGCCTACGAGCAGTACTTC

v_gene: TRBV29-1
j_gene: TRBJ2-7
abundance: -
d_gene: -
CDR3aa: CSVGAGRADEQYF
CDR3nt: TGCAGCGTTGGGGCCGGCAGGGCTGACGAGCAGTACTTC

v_gene: TRBV11-2
j_gene: TRBJ2-7
abundance: -
d_gene: -
CDR3aa: CASSLDRDFSYEQYF
CDR3nt: TGTGCCAGCAGCTTAGACAGGGACTTCTCCTACGAGCAGTACTTC

v_gene: TRBV2
j_gene: TRBJ2-7
abundance: -
d_gene: -
CDR3aa: CASSENAGYEQYF
CDR3nt: TGTGCCAGCAGTGAAAACGCCGGGTACGAGCAGTACTTC

v_gene: TRBV7-9
j_gene: TRBJ1-5
abundance: once
d_gene: TRBD1
CDR3aa: CASTGGAGNQPQHF
CDR3nt: TGTGCCAGCACAGGGGGCGCGGGCAATCAGCCCCAGCATTTT

v_gene: TRBV29-1
j_gene: TRBJ1-1
abundance: -
d_gene: -
CDR3aa: CSVEGRDTEAFF
CDR3nt: TGCAGCGTTGAAGGGCGGGACACTGAAGCTTTCTTT

v_gene: TRBV9
j_gene: TRBJ2-1
abundance: few
d_gene: TRBD1
CDR3aa: CASSVARRDRGKNEQFF
CDR3nt: TGTGCCAGCAGCGTAGCTAGAAGGGACAGGGGAAAAAATGAGCAGTTCTTC

v_gene: TRBV6-5
j_gene: TRBJ2-2
abundance: -
d_gene: TRBD2
CDR3aa: CASSYATSTRELFF
CDR3nt: TGTGCCAGCAGTTACGCGACTAGCACCAGGGAGCTGTTTTTT

v_gene: TRBV28
j_gene: TRBJ1-5
abundance: -
d_gene: TRBD1
CDR3aa: CASSFSGGVNQPQHF
CDR3nt: TGTGCCAGCAGTTTTTCAGGGGGCGTCAATCAGCCCCAGCATTTT

v_gene: TRBV28
j_gene: TRBJ1-5
abundance: -
d_gene: TRBD1
CDR3aa: CASRRDSTNQPQHF
CDR3nt: TGTGCCAGCAGACGGGACAGTACAAATCAGCCCCAGCATTTT

v_gene: TRBV28
j_gene: TRBJ2-1
abundance: once
d_gene: TRBD2
CDR3aa: CASSPLAGGKNEQFF
CDR3nt: TGTGCCAGCAGTCCCTTGGCGGGAGGGAAGAATGAGCAGTTCTTC

v_gene: TRBV5-4
j_gene: TRBJ2-3
abundance: -
d_gene: TRBD2
CDR3aa: CASSLGGGGPSGTDTQYF
CDR3nt: TGTGCCAGCAGCTTGGGGGGGGGAGGGCCGTCTGGCACAGATACGCAGTATTTT

v_gene: TRBV5-1
j_gene: TRBJ2-2
abundance: -
d_gene: -
CDR3aa: CASSFTGTGELFF
CDR3nt: TGCGCCAGCAGCTTTACGGGTACCGGGGAGCTGTTTTTT

v_gene: TRBV13
j_gene: TRBJ1-1
abundance: -
d_gene: -
CDR3aa: CASSLNLRTNTEAFF
CDR3nt: TGTGCCAGCAGCTTAAATCTACGTACGAACACTGAAGCTTTCTTT

v_gene: TRBV6-6
j_gene: TRBJ1-1
abundance: -
d_gene: -
CDR3aa: CASSLEDGGEAFF
CDR3nt: TGTGCCAGCAGTTTGGAGGACGGAGGTGAAGCTTTCTTT

v_gene: TRBV19
j_gene: TRBJ2-7
abundance: -
d_gene: TRBD1
CDR3aa: CASSISGQGFNEQYF
CDR3nt: TGTGCCAGTAGTATTTCGGGACAGGGTTTTAACGAGCAGTACTTC

v_gene: TRBV2
j_gene: TRBJ2-5
abundance: once
d_gene: TRBD2
CDR3aa: CASTQNSGSRRETQYF
CDR3nt: TGTGCCAGCACCCAGAATAGCGGGAGTAGGAGAGAGACCCAGTACTTC

v_gene: TRBV29-1
j_gene: TRBJ2-6
abundance: -
d_gene: -
CDR3aa: CSVEEAGAGANVLTF
CDR3nt: TGCAGCGTTGAGGAAGCCGGGGCTGGGGCCAACGTCCTGACTTTC

v_gene: TRBV14
j_gene: TRBJ1-2
abundance: -
d_gene: TRBD1
CDR3aa: CASSQTGGPYGYTF
CDR3nt: TGTGCCAGCAGCCAAACAGGGGGACCCTATGGCTACACCTTC

v_gene: TRBV29-1
j_gene: TRBJ2-1
abundance: -
d_gene: TRBD2
CDR3aa: CSVSAGSGSSYNEQFF
CDR3nt: TGCAGCGTCTCCGCGGGTAGCGGGAGCTCCTACAATGAGCAGTTCTTC

v_gene: TRBV2
j_gene: TRBJ2-5
abundance: once
d_gene: TRBD1
CDR3aa: CASSEAGQGETQYF
CDR3nt: TGTGCCAGCAGTGAAGCAGGACAGGGGGAGACCCAGTACTTC

v_gene: TRBV6-1
j_gene: TRBJ1-1
abundance: -
d_gene: TRBD1
CDR3aa: CASSKQTGRNTEAFF
CDR3nt: TGTGCCAGCAGTAAGCAGACAGGGCGGAACACTGAAGCTTTCTTT

v_gene: TRBV28
j_gene: TRBJ2-7
abundance: -
d_gene: -
CDR3aa: CASGLNPYEQYF
CDR3nt: TGTGCCAGCGGCTTGAACCCCTACGAGCAGTACTTC

v_gene: TRBV6-1
j_gene: TRBJ1-5
abundance: -
d_gene: -
CDR3aa: CASTPTVSSNQPQHF
CDR3nt: TGTGCCAGCACCCCCACAGTTTCGAGCAATCAGCCCCAGCATTTT

v_gene: TRBV6-5
j_gene: TRBJ1-1
abundance: -
d_gene: -
CDR3aa: CASSLSGGVNTEAFF
CDR3nt: TGTGCCAGCAGTCTAAGTGGGGGCGTGAACACTGAAGCTTTCTTT

v_gene: TRBV7-8
j_gene: TRBJ2-7
abundance: -
d_gene: -
CDR3aa: CASSLRITESSYEQYF
CDR3nt: TGTGCCAGCAGCTTAAGAATTACCGAGAGCTCCTACGAGCAGTACTTC

v_gene: TRBV4-1
j_gene: TRBJ2-2
abundance: few
d_gene: -
CDR3aa: CASSRPSNTGELFF
CDR3nt: TGCGCCAGCAGCCGTCCCTCGAACACCGGGGAGCTGTTTTTT

v_gene: TRBV11-2
j_gene: TRBJ2-7
abundance: few
d_gene: TRBD1
CDR3aa: CASSPERDRFSYEQYF
CDR3nt: TGTGCCAGCAGCCCCGAACGGGACAGATTCTCCTACGAGCAGTACTTC